The present T cell receptor beta chain was sequenced within a study of radiotherapy plus CTLA-4 blockade in lung cancer. Assay: immunoSEQ multiplex PCR; the TCRdb copy retains only in-frame clones and omits some. The repertoire holds 81,000 or so clones, with about four fifths as singletons. Findings of the study overall: Early clonal dynamics of blood T cells, together with interferon-beta, were reported as the best response predictor. TCR clones from tumors expanded in blood after radiotherapy plus ipilimumab.

Deletions cut 0 bases from V and 5 bases from J, with 17 bases between. CDR3 size: 16 residues. Germline V gene sequence: CDR1 SGDLS, CDR2 YYNGEE. Notes on this clone: Its antigen remains unidentified.

The chain recombines TRBV9 with TRBJ2-5; D perhaps matches TRBD2 (5 bases). The specimen comprised peripheral blood, sampled from a patient treated with radiotherapy plus ipilimumab. This clonotype originated in a human donor with non-small cell lung cancer who had stable disease on radiotherapy plus ipilimumab. The CDR3 here is CASSVGAGQTGETQYF. The CDR3 region has the DNA TGTGCCAGCAGCGTAGGGGCAGGCCAAACGGGGGAGACCCAGTACTTC.